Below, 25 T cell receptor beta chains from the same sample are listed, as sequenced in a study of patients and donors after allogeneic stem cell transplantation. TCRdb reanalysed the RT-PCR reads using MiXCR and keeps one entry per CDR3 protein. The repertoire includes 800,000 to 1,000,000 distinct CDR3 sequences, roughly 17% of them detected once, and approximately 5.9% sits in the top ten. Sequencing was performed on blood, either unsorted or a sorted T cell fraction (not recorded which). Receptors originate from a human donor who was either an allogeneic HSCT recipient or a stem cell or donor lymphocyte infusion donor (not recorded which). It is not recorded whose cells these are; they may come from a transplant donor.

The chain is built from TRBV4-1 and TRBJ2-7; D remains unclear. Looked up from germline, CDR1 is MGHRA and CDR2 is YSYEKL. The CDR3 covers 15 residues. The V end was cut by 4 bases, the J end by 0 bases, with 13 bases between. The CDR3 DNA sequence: TGCGCCAGCAGCCTAGCAGTCTTAAGCTCCTACGAGCAGTACTTC. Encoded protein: CASSLAVLSSYEQYF.

The CDR3 reads CASSDPGQGSYGYTF. The CDR3 region has the DNA TGTGCCAGCAGTGACCCAGGCCAGGGCTCCTATGGCTACACCTTC. V and J are TRBV12-3 or TRBV12-4 and TRBJ1-2, with a weak D call TRBD1 (5 bases). The CDR3 spans 15 residues. V lost 5 bases and J lost 4, with 17 bases in between.

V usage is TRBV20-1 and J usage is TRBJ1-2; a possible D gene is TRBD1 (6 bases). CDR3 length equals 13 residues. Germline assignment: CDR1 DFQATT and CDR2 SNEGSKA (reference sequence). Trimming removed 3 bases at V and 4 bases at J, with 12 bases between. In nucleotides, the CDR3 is TGCAGTGCTAGTCGACAGGCCATCTATGGCTACACCTTC. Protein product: CSASRQAIYGYTF.

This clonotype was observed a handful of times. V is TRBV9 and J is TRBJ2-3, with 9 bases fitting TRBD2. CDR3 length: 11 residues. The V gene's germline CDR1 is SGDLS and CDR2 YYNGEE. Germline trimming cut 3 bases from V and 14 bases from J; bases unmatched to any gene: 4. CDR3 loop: CASSAGTSMYF. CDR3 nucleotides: TGTGCCAGCAGCGCCGGGACTAGCATGTATTTT.

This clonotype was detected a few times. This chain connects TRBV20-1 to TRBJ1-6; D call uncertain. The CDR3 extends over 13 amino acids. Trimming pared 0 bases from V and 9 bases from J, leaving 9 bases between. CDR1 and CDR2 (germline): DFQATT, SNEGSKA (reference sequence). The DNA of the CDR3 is TGCAGTGCTAGAGAAGCAATTATTTCACCCCTCCACTTT. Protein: CSAREAIISPLHF.

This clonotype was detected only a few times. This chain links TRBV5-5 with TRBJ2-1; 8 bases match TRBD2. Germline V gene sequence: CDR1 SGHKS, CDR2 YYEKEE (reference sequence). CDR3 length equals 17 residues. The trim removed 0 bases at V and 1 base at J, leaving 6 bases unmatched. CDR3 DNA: TGTGCCAGCAGCTTGGGGCTTCCGGGAGGGTCCTACAATGAGCAGTTCTTC. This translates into CASSLGLPGGSYNEQFF. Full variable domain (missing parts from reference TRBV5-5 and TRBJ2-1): DAGVTQSPTHLIKTRGQQVTLRCSPISGHKSVSWYQQVLGQGPQFIFQYYEKEERGRGNFPDRFSARQFPNYSSELNVNALLLGDSALYLCASSLGLPGGSYNEQFFGPGTRLTVL.

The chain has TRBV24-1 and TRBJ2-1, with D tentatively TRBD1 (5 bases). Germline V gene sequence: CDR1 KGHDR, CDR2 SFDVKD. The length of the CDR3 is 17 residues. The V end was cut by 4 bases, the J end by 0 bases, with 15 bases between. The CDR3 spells CATSDVQWGSSYNEQFF. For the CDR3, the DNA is TGTGCCACCAGTGACGTTCAATGGGGCAGCTCCTACAATGAGCAGTTCTTC.

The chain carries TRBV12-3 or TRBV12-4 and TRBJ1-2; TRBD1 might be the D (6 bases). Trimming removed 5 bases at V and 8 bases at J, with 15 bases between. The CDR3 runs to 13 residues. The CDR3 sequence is CASSPQGRGGYTF. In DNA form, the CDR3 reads TGTGCCAGCAGTCCACAGGGAAGAGGCGGCTACACCTTC.

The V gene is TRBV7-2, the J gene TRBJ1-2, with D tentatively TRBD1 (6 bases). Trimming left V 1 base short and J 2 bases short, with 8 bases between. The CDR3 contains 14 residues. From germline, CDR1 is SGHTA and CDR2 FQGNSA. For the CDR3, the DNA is TGTGCCAGCAGCTTAGAGGGGGAGAACTATGGCTACACCTTC. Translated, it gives CASSLEGENYGYTF.

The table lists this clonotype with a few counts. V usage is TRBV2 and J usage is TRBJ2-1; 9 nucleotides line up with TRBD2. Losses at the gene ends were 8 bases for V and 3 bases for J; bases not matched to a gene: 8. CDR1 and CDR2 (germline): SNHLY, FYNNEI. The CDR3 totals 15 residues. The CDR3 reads CASGAGTSYYNEQFF. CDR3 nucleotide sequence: TGTGCCAGCGGGGCCGGGACTAGCTACTACAATGAGCAGTTCTTC.

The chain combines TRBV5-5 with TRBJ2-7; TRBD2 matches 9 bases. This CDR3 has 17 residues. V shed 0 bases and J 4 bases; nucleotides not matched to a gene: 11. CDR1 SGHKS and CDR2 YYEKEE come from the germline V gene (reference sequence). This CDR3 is CASSLAISLAGRYEQYF. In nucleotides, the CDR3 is TGTGCCAGCAGCTTGGCCATCTCTCTAGCGGGACGGTACGAGCAGTACTTC.

The chain's CDR3 is CSARVSRTGLDTQYF. The CDR3 region has the DNA TGCAGTGCTAGAGTGTCGCGGACAGGATTAGATACGCAGTATTTT. The chain couples TRBV20-1 to TRBJ2-3, with TRBD1 matching 7 bases. Germline V gene sequence: CDR1 DFQATT, CDR2 SNEGSKA (reference sequence). The V segment lost 1 base and the J segment 5 bases; nucleotides outside the gene matches: 9. This CDR3 has 15 residues.

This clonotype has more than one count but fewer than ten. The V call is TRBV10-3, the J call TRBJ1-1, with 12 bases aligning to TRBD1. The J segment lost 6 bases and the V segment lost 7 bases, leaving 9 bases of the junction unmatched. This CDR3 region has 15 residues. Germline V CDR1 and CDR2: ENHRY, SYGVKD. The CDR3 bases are TGTGCCATCACCGGGACAGGGGGCTTCGAGGCTGAAGCTTTCTTT. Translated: CAITGTGGFEAEAFF.

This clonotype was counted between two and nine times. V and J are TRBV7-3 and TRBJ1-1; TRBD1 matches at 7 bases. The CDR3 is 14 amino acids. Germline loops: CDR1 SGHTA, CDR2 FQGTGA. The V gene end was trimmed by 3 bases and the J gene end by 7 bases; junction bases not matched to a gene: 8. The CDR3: CASSFSRDRHEAFF. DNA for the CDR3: TGTGCCAGCAGCTTTTCCCGGGACAGACATGAAGCTTTCTTT.

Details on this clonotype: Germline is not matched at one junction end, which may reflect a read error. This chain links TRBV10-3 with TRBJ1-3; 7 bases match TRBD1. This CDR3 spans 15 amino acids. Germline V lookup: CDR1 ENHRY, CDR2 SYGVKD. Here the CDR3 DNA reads TGTGCCACCAGTCGCGGGCCAGGGGGTGGAAACACCATATATTTT. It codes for CATSRGPGGGNTIYF.

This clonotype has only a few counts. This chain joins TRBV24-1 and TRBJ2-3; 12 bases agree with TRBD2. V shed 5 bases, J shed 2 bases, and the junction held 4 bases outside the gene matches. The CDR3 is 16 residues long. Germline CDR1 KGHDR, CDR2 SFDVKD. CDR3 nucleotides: TGTGCCACCAGTGCCTCTAGCGGGAGGGTCACAGATACGCAGTATTTT. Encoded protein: CATSASSGRVTDTQYF.

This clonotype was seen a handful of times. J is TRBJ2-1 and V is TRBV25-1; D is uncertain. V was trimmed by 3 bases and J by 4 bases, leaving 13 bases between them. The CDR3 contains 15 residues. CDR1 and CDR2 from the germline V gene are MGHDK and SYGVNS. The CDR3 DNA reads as TGTGCCAGCAGTGATGGGCTCTCCCGGTACAATGAGCAGTTCTTC. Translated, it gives CASSDGLSRYNEQFF.

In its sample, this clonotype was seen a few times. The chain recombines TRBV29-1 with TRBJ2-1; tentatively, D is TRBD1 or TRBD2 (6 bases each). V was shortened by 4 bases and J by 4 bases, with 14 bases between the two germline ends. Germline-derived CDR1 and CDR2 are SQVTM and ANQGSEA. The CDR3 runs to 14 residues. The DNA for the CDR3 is TGCAGCGTTGGGGGGGACACCTTTTACAATGAGCAGTTCTTC. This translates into CSVGGDTFYNEQFF.

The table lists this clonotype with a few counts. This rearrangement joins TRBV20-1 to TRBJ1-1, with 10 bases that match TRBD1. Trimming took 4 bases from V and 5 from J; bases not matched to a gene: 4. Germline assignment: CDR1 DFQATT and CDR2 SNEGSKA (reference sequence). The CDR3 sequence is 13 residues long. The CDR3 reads CSATGTGVTEAFF. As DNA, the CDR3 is TGCAGTGCTACCGGGACAGGGGTTACTGAAGCTTTCTTT.

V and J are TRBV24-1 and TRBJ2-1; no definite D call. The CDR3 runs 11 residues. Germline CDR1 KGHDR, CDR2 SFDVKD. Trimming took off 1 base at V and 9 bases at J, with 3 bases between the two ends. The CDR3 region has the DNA TGTGCCACCAGTGATTTTGGTGAGCAGTTCTTC. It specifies CATSDFGEQFF.

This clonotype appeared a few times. The CDR3 spells CSAPRTGGSQPQHF. CDR3 sequence (DNA): TGCAGCGCTCCTAGGACAGGGGGCAGTCAGCCCCAGCATTTT. The chain couples TRBV20-1 to TRBJ1-5; TRBD1 matches at 11 bases. Germline CDR1 DFQATT, CDR2 SNEGSKA (reference sequence). This CDR3 is 14 amino acids long.

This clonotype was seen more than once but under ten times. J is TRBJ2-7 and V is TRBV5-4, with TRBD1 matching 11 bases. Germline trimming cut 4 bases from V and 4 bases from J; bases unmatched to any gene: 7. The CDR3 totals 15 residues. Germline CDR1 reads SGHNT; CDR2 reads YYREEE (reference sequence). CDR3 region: CASSLGQGEDYEQYF. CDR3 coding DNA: TGTGCCAGCAGCCTGGGACAGGGGGAAGATTACGAGCAGTACTTC.

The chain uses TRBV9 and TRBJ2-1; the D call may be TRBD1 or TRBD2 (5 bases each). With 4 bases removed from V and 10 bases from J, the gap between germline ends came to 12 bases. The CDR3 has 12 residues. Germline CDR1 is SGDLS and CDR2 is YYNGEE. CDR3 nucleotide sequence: TGTGCCAGCAGCCCACAGGAGGTCGAGCAGTTCTTC. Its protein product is CASSPQEVEQFF. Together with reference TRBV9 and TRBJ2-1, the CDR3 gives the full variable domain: DSGVTQTPKHLITATGQRVTLRCSPRSGDLSVYWYQQSLDQGLQFLIQYYNGEERAKGNILERFSAQQFPDLHSELNLSSLELGDSALYFCASSPQEVEQFFGPGTRLTVL.

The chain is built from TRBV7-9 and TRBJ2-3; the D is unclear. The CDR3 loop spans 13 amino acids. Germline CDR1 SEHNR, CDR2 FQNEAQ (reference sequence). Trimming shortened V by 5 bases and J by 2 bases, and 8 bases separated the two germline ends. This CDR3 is CASSQGNTDTQYF. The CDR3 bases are TGTGCCAGCAGCCAAGGCAACACAGATACGCAGTATTTT.

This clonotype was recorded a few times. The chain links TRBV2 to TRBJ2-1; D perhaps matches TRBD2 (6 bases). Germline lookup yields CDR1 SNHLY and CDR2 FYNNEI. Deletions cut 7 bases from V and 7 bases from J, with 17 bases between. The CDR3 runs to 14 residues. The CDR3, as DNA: TGTGCCAGCACTCGCGGGGCGGGGTGGAATGAGCAGTTCTTC. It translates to CASTRGAGWNEQFF.